The present TCR beta chain was sequenced within a study of T cells in Graves' hyperthyroidism and ophthalmopathy. Clinical symptoms, serum thyroxine, TRAb, thyroid ultrasound and orbital computed tomography informed diagnoses. The authors took PBMCs from 10 ml fresh peripheral blood. RNA transcripts gave rise to amplified TCR beta CDR3 regions. The primer set for the first-round RT-PCR of the TCR CDR3 was HTBI. TCRdb independently ran MiXCR on the multiplex PCR reads; one entry per CDR3 protein. The sample consists of around 690,000 distinct CDR3 sequences, 15% to 20% of them appearing once. This CDR3 is built from 14 residues. The germline V gene encodes CDR1 SEHNR and CDR2 FQNEAQ (reference sequence). The ends were cut back, 5 bases at V and 4 bases at J, with 12 bases in the middle.

The TCR sequence derives from a man in his fifties or sixties with Graves' hyperthyroidism. What was sequenced was blood. The chain links TRBV7-9 to TRBJ1-5, with D perhaps matching TRBD1 (5 bases). CDR3 protein: CASSGPQGNQPQHF. CDR3 coding DNA: TGTGCCAGCAGCGGACCGCAGGGAAATCAGCCCCAGCATTTT.